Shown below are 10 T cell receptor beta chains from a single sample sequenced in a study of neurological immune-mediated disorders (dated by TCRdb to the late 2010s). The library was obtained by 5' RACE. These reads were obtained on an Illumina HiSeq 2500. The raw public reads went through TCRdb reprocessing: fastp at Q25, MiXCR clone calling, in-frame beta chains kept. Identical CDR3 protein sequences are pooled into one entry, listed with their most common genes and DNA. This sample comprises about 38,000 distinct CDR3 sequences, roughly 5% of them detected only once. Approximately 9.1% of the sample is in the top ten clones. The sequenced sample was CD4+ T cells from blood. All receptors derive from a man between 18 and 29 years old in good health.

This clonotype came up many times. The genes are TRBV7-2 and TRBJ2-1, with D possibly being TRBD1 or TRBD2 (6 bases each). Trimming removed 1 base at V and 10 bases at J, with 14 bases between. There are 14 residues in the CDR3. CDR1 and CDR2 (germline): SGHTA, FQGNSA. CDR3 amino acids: CASSLDRGGREQFF. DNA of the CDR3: TGTGCCAGCAGCTTAGACCGTGGGGGGCGGGAGCAGTTCTTC.

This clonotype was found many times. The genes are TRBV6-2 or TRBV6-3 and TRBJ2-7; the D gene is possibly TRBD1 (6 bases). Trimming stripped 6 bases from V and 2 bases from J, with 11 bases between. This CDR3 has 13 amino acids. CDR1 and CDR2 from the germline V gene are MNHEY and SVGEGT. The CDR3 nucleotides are TGTGCCAGCAGAGGACAGTTAACCTACGAGCAGTACTTC. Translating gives CASRGQLTYEQYF.

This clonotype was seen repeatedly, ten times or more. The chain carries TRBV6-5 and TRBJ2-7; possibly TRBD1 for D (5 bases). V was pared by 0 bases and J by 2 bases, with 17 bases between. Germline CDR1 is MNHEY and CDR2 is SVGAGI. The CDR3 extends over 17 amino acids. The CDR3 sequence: CASSYSIVGVTAYEQYF. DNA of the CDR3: TGTGCCAGCAGTTACTCGATAGTTGGGGTGACAGCCTACGAGCAGTACTTC.

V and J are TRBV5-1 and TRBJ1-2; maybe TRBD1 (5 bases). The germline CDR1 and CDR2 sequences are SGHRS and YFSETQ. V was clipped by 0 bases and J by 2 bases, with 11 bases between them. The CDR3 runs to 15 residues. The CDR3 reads CASSLALSGNYGYTF. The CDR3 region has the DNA TGCGCCAGCAGCTTGGCCTTATCAGGGAACTATGGCTACACCTTC.

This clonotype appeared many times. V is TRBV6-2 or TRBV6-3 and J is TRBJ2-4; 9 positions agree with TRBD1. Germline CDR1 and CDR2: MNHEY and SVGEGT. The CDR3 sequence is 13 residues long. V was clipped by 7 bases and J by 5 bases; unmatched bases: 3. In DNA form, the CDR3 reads TGTGCCAGCACCCGGACAGGGGAAAACATTCAGTACTTC. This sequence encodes CASTRTGENIQYF.

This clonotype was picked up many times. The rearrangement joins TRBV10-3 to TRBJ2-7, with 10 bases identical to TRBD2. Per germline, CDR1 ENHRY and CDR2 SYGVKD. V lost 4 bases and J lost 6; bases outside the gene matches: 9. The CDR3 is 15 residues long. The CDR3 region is CAISVNERGGSEQYF. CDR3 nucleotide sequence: TGTGCCATCAGTGTAAATGAGCGGGGGGGATCCGAGCAGTACTTC.

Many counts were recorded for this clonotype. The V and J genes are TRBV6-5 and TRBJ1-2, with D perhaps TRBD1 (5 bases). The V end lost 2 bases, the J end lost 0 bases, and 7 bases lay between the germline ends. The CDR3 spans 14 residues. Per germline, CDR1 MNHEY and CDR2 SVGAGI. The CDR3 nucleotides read TGTGCCAGCAGTTACGACAGTGCTAACTATGGCTACACCTTC. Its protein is CASSYDSANYGYTF.

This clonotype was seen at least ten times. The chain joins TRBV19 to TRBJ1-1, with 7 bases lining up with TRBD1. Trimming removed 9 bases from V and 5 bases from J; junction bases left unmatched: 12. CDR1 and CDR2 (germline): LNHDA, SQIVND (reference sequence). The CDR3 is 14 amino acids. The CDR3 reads CASIKQGSETEAFF. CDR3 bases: TGTGCCAGCATAAAACAGGGGTCAGAAACTGAAGCTTTCTTT.

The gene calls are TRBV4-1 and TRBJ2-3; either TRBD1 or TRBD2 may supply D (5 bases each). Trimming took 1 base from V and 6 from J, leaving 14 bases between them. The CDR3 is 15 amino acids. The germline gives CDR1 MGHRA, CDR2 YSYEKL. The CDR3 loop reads CASSQVGLSADTQYF. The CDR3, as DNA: TGCGCCAGCAGCCAAGTGGGGCTTAGCGCCGATACGCAGTATTTT.

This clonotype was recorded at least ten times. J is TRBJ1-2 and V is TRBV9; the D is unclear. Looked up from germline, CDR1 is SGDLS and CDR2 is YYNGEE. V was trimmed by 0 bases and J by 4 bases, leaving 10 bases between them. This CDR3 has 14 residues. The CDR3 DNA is TGTGCCAGCAGCGTAGTATCAGGCCCCTATGGCTACACCTTC. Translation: CASSVVSGPYGYTF.